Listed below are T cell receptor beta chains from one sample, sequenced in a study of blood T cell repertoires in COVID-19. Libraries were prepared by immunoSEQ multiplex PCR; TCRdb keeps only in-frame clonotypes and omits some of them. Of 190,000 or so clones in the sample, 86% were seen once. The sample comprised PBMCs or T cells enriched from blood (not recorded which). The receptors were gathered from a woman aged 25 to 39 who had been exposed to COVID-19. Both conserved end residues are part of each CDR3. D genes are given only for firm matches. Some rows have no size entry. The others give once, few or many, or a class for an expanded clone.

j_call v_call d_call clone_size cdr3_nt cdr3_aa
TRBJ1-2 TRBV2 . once TGTGCCAGCAGTGAGGGGGAGGCGTACAAGGCCTACACCTTC CASSEGEAYKAYTF
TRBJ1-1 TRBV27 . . TGTGCCAGCGGGACGAGGATCGGGGGGAACACTGAAGCTTTCTTT CASGTRIGGNTEAFF
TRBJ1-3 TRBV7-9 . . TGTGCCAGCAGCTCAACAGTCAGCTCTGGAAACACCATATATTTT CASSSTVSSGNTIYF
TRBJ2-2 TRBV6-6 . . TGTGCCAGCAGCCCCGGACAGACGCCCACCGGGGAGCTGTTTTTT CASSPGQTPTGELFF
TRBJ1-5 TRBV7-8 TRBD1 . TGTGCCAGCAGCCCACCGGGACAGGAGACCCAGCCCCAGCATTTT CASSPPGQETQPQHF
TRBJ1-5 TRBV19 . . TGTGCCAGTAGTATGGAGAACCTATGGGGAGTGGATCAGCCCCAGCATTTT CASSMENLWGVDQPQHF
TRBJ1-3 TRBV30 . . TGTGCCTGGAGAGAGGGTTGGGACTCTGGAAACACCATATATTTT CAWREGWDSGNTIYF
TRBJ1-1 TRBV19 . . TGTGCCAGTAGTATAGATGGGGGGGCAATTATGGGGAACACTGAAGCTTTCTTT CASSIDGGAIMGNTEAFF
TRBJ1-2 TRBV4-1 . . TGCGCCAGCAGCCACGATATAACGCAGGGATCCGGCTACACCTTC CASSHDITQGSGYTF
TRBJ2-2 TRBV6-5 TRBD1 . TGTGCCAGCCACACCGGGACAGGGAACACCGGGGAGCTGTTTTTT CASHTGTGNTGELFF
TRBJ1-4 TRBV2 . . TGTGCCAGCAGTGAAAGGGGGGGATACGAAAAACTGTTTTTT CASSERGGYEKLFF
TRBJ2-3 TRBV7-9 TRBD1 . TGTGCCAGCAGCCAAGGACAGGGGCAGTATTTT CASSQGQGQYF
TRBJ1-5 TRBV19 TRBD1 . TGTGCCAGTAGTATCGGTTGGGGACAGGGTTCGGGGCCCCAGCATTTT CASSIGWGQGSGPQHF
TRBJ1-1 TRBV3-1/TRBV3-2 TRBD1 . TGTGCCAGCAGCTGGCGGGGACAGGTGGGGACTGAAGCTTTCTTT CASSWRGQVGTEAFF
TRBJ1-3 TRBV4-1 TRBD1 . TGCGCCAGCAGCCAAGAAGGGACAGGGGTCTACTCTGGAAACACCATATATTTT CASSQEGTGVYSGNTIYF
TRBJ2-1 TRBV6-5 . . TGTGCCAGCAGTTACCGGTCCGGGAGTGGGGAGCAGTTCTTC CASSYRSGSGEQFF
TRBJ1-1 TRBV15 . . TGTGCCACCAGCAGAGATCTGAGCTTTGAAGCTTTCTTT CATSRDLSFEAFF
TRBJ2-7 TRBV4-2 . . TGTGCCAGCAGCCCAGCACCTAGCGACCAATACGAGCAGTACTTC CASSPAPSDQYEQYF
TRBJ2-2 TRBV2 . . TGTGCCAGCAGGGCTCAGGAAACCGGGGAGCTGTTTTTT CASRAQETGELFF
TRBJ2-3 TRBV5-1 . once TGCGCCAGCAGCTTCTTGAGCAGCACAGATACGCAGTATTTT CASSFLSSTDTQYF
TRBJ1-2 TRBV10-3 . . TGTGCCATCAGGGCCTCGGACAGAGTTAACTATGGCTACACCTTC CAIRASDRVNYGYTF
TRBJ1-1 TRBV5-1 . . TGCGCCAGCAGCTTGGGTGGAGTATTCTCGGGGGTGAACACTGAAGCTTTCTTT CASSLGGVFSGVNTEAFF
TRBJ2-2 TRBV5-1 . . TGCGCCAGCAGCTTGGGTCCAGGATTCTTTAACGGGGAGCTGTTTTTT CASSLGPGFFNGELFF
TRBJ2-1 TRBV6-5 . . TGTGCCAGCAGCCCCGGGGTTCCCGTTTGGTTCTTC CASSPGVPVWFF
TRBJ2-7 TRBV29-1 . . TGCAGCGTTGGGGTTCAGGGGCGATCCTACGAGCAGTACTTC CSVGVQGRSYEQYF
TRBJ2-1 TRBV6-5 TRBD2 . TGTGCCAGCAGGGGACTAGCGGGCCTATACAATGAGCAGTTCTTC CASRGLAGLYNEQFF
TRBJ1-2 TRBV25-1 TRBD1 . TGTGCCAGCAGTCGGGCACAGGGGGAAACGTGGTATGGCTACACCTTC CASSRAQGETWYGYTF
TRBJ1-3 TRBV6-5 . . TGTGCCAGCAAGGACAACAGAAGGACCATATATTTT CASKDNRRTIYF
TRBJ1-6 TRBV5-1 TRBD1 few TGCGCCAGCAGCTCCGGGACAGGGGATAATTCACCCCTCCACTTT CASSSGTGDNSPLHF
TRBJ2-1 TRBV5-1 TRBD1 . TGCGCCAGCAGCGAACAGGGGGCGTTTGGGAATGAGCAGTTCTTC CASSEQGAFGNEQFF
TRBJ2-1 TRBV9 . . TGTGCCAGCAGCGTAGGATGGAGAAGCAATGCAATCTATGAGCAGTTCTTC CASSVGWRSNAIYEQFF
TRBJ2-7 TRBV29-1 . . TGCAGCGCGTCAGGCAGGGAGGACGAGCAGTACTTC CSASGREDEQYF
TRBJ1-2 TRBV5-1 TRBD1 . TGCGCCAGCAGCGCGGGACAGGACTTACGAGCTAACTATGGCTACACCTTC CASSAGQDLRANYGYTF
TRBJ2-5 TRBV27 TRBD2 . TGTGCCAGCAGTTGGTCCAGCGGGGCTGGCGAGACCCAGTACTTC CASSWSSGAGETQYF
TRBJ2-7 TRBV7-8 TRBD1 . TGTGCCAGCAGCTTAGTGACAGGGGAATCCTACGAGCAGTACTTC CASSLVTGESYEQYF
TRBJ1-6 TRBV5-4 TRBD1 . TGTGCCAGCAGCTTGGCCGGGACAGTTACTTCACCCCTCCACTTT CASSLAGTVTSPLHF
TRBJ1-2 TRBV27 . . TGTGCCAGCAGGGCGTCCCAGGGGTCTGGCTACACCTTC CASRASQGSGYTF
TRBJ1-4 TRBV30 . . TGTGCCTGGAGTACAGACTACTGGAGCGCCTCAGAAAAACTGTTTTTT CAWSTDYWSASEKLFF
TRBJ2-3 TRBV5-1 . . TGCGCCAGCAACCCTGAGACTAGTGGCACAGATACGCAGTATTTT CASNPETSGTDTQYF
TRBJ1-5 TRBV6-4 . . TGTGCCAGCAGTGATAGGTACAAAGGAGGCCAGCCCCAGCATTTT CASSDRYKGGQPQHF
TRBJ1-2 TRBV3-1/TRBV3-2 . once TGTGCCAGCAGCCTCGCCCAGGCGGGCTACACCTTC CASSLAQAGYTF